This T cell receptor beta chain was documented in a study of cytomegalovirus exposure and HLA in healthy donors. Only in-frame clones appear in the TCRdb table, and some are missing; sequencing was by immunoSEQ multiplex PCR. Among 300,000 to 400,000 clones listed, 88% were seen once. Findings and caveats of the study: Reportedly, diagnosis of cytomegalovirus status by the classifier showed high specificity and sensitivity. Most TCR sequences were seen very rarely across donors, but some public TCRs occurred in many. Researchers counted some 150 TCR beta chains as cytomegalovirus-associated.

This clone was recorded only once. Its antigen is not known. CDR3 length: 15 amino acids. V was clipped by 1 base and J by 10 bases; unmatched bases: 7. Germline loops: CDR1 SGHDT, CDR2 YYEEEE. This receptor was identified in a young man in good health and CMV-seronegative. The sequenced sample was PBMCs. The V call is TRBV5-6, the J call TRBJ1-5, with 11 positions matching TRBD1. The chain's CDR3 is CASSLFGQGAKPQHF. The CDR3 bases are TGTGCCAGCAGCTTGTTTGGACAGGGGGCGAAACCCCAGCATTTT.